This is a list of T cell receptor beta chains from one sample in a study of blood T cell repertoires in COVID-19. Clones were read by immunoSEQ multiplex PCR, and TCRdb kept only the in-frame ones, dropping some. This sample has about 410,000 clones, with 75% to 90% found just once. The sequenced sample was peripheral blood. Source of these receptors: a woman aged 40 to 55 with COVID-19, enrolled during active disease. The conserved cysteine and the conserved F or W are not part of the CDR3 here. The D gene is left open where the match is weak.

V: TRBV7-2; D: TRBD1; J: TRBJ1-2; CDR3: ASSSGQRGGYGYT
V: TRBV6-6; D: TRBD1; J: TRBJ1-2; CDR3: ASRVTGGRGYT
V: TRBV21-1; D: .; J: TRBJ2-7; CDR3: ASSKSKGGGDREGAYEQY
V: TRBV7-2; D: .; J: TRBJ1-2; CDR3: ASSSRGGSYGYT
V: TRBV27; D: .; J: TRBJ1-1; CDR3: ASSLSTPPNTEAF
V: TRBV12-5; D: .; J: TRBJ2-1; CDR3: ASGSTGGHEQF
V: TRBV18; D: .; J: TRBJ2-3; CDR3: ASSPGGFSTDTQY
V: TRBV7-9; D: TRBD1; J: TRBJ1-2; CDR3: ASSSPGTGGFGVYGYT
V: TRBV9; D: .; J: TRBJ1-1; CDR3: ASSVVGQQNTEAF
V: TRBV10-3; D: TRBD1; J: TRBJ1-2; CDR3: AISADRGGYT
V: TRBV6-2/TRBV6-3; D: .; J: TRBJ1-3; CDR3: ASRPQSRRGAGNTIY
V: TRBV30; D: .; J: TRBJ1-5; CDR3: AWNLGAADQPQH
V: TRBV27; D: TRBD2; J: TRBJ2-5; CDR3: ASSSGTSAGGSQY
V: TRBV11-2; D: TRBD1; J: TRBJ2-2; CDR3: ASSPQGFANTGELF
V: TRBV28; D: TRBD1; J: TRBJ1-2; CDR3: ASSLLVGTGHGYT
V: TRBV28; D: .; J: TRBJ1-4; CDR3: ASSPPGLLNEKLF
V: TRBV7-9; D: TRBD1; J: TRBJ2-5; CDR3: ASSSEGGQETQY
V: TRBV2; D: TRBD1; J: TRBJ1-5; CDR3: ASRPGTGLGQPQH
V: TRBV4-3; D: TRBD2; J: TRBJ2-1; CDR3: ASSQERGRGGYNEQF
V: TRBV7-9; D: TRBD1; J: TRBJ1-1; CDR3: ASSPLDRAGTEAF
V: TRBV9; D: .; J: TRBJ1-6; CDR3: ASSTWDIGTRSPLH